This TCR beta chain derives from a study of T cell changes during pregnancy in multiple sclerosis. CDR3 length: 24 amino acids. J gave up 8 bases and V 0 bases, and 34 bases lay outside the gene matches. Germline lookup yields CDR1 WNHNN and CDR2 SYGVQD (reference sequence). TCRdb's copy holds only in-frame clones and misses some; the assay was immunoSEQ multiplex PCR. The sample carries tens of thousands of clones, around 93% recorded once. The source is a female donor with multiple sclerosis, enrolled in a pregnancy study. The source was peripheral blood, collected in the second trimester of pregnancy. The rearrangement joins TRBV10-1 to TRBJ2-1, with 7 bases identical to TRBD2. For the CDR3, the DNA is TGCGCCAGCAGTGAGTCGAAGTCCCGGGCAGTCCCCTCAAGCGGGATCGCCCGAATAGATGAGCAGTTCTTC. This gives the protein CASSESKSRAVPSSGIARIDEQFF.